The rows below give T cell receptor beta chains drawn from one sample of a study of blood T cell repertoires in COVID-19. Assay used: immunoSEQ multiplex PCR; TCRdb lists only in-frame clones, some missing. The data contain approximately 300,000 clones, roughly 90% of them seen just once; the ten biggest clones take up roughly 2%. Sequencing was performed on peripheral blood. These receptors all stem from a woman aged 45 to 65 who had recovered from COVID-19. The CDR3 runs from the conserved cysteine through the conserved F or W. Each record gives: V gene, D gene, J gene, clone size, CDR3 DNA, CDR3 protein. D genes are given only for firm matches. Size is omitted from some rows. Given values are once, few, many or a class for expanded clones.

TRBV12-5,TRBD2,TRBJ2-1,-,TGTGCTAGTGGTCCCCCCCTCGGGAGACCGGGACTAGCGGGAGGAGGGACAAATGAGCAGTTCTTC,CASGPPLGRPGLAGGGTNEQFF
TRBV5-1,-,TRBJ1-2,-,TGCGCCAGCAGATCCACAGGGAACTATGGCTACACCTTC,CASRSTGNYGYTF
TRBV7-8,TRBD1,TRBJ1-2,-,TGTGCCAGCAGCTCTGGACAGGGGGCAAAGGGCTACACCTTC,CASSSGQGAKGYTF
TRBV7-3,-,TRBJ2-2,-,TGTGCCAGCAGCTCCACCGTCAGGGCCGGGGAGCTGTTTTTT,CASSSTVRAGELFF
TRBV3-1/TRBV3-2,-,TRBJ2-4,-,TGTGCCAGCAGCCTCTGGGGTGGCAGGGCGATAAACATTCAGTACTTC,CASSLWGGRAINIQYF
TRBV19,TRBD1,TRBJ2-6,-,TGTGCCAGTACCCCTTTGAGGGCAGGGGGAAATACTGGGGCCAACGTCCTGACTTTC,CASTPLRAGGNTGANVLTF
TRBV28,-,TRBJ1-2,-,TGTGCCAGCAGTTCCGCGGGGGGAGATAACTATGGCTACACCTTC,CASSSAGGDNYGYTF
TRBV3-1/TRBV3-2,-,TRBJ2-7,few,TGTGCCAGCAGCCCTAGACCCACCTACGAGCAGTACTTC,CASSPRPTYEQYF
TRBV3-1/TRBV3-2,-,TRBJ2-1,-,TGTGCCAGCAGCCTTACTAGGAACTCCTACAATGAGCAGTTCTTC,CASSLTRNSYNEQFF
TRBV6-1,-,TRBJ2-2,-,TGTGCCAGCAGTGAGGATGGTAGACTCACCGGGGAGCTGTTTTTT,CASSEDGRLTGELFF
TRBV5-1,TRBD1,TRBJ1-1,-,TGCGCCAGCAGCCGGGGACAGGGAAATATCGGGAACACTGAAGCTTTCTTT,CASSRGQGNIGNTEAFF
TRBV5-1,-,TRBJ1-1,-,TGCGCCAGCAGCTTAGGGGTTATGAACACTGAAGCTTTCTTT,CASSLGVMNTEAFF